This TCR beta chain was recovered during a study of CD8 T cells in Susac syndrome (dated by TCRdb to the late 2010s). Turning to the overall study: Among the sequenced Susac syndrome patients, more than five had clinically active disease and about eight were in clinical remission. At blood withdrawal, Susac syndrome patients were therapy-naive, treated with corticosteroids (with IVIg additionally given to some), or treated with IVIg alone. The study used repertoire sequencing to test whether antigen drove CD8+ T cell activation and differentiation in Susac syndrome. Clonality of the CD8+ T cell repertoire was compared between eleven to twelve healthy donors, 14 Susac syndrome patients and about 15 multiple sclerosis patients. The investigation overall reported the following: The number of individuals in the TCR sequencing and HLA analysis was acknowledged as relatively small. Clonal expansion was observed in Susac syndrome CD8+ repertoires, with the highest expansion in CD8+ TEMRA cells and greater expansion in clinically active than in remitting patients. Looking at Susac-specific public clones, the researchers identified some 15 in the total CD8+ repertoire and roughly 5 in the CD8+ TEMRA repertoire.

Its CDR3 holds 18 amino acids, cysteine through phenylalanine. Of the read, only the CDR3 DNA is kept; its 54 bases are in frame from base 1. V lost 4 bases and J lost 1 base; the stretch between them is 19 bases long. Via the germline V gene, CDR1 is SGHDN and CDR2 FVKESK. RNA was extracted using the RNeasy kit, and roughly 0.5 to 1 ug of the RNA was reverse transcribed with random hexamers. The immunoSEQ multiplex PCR assay, covering 54 Vbeta and 13 Jbeta segments, was used to amplify TCR beta CDR3 regions. To correct PCR amplification bias, a synthetic template baseline was used for both primer optimization and computational correction. The source study handled its data this way. Only productive sequences were kept, with reads annotated to V, D and J genes according to IMGT and analyzed in immunoSEQ Analyzer. To calculate clonality, Shannon entropy was normalized by log2 of the number of productive unique sequences and then subtracted from one. Public and private clones were assessed among the 100 most prevalent clones of each patient and control. A clone was defined as Susac-specific if it was absent from the healthy and MS cohorts, from 1052 published viral clones and from other ImmuneACCESS disease sequences. TCRdb took the public reads, trimmed them with fastp at Q25, ran MiXCR for clone calling and kept in-frame beta chains. One record per CDR3 amino acid sequence lists the most common genes and DNA. The V and J calls and clone size come from TCRdb's table, not from the authors' own analysis. The table for this sample lists around 150,000 distinct CDR3 sequences; just under 95% of them were counted only once. The top ten clonotypes cover about 0.18% of the sample.

Peripheral blood CD8+ and CD4+ T cells from healthy donors, Susac syndrome patients and multiple sclerosis patients were profiled using high-throughput TCR beta sequencing. Susac syndrome patients met recently defined diagnostic criteria for definite or probable disease. CD8+ TEMRA cells were enriched by FACS, while bulk CD8+ and CD4+ T cells were purified by magnetic negative isolation. Blood was collected in EDTA tubes and processed within 24 hours, with PBMCs isolated through density gradient centrifugation. PBMCs destined for TCR sequencing were cryopreserved in liquid nitrogen and later thawed in a 37 °C water bath. Purity of sorted or isolated CD4+, CD8+ and CD8+ TEMRA cells was at least 90%. Details on this clonotype: This receptor's antigen is unknown. Qualities for individual bases were not recorded, and no much larger clone is one base off.

The clonotype was recovered from a human donor with Susac syndrome. The sequencing sample was made of CD8+ T cells from PBMCs. This chain is built from TRBV14 and TRBJ2-2, with TRBD1 as a weak D call on 6 bases. The CDR3: CASSLNEPWTENTGELFF. The DNA sequence reads TGTGCCAGCAGCCTAAATGAGCCTTGGACAGAGAACACCGGGGAGCTGTTTTTT.